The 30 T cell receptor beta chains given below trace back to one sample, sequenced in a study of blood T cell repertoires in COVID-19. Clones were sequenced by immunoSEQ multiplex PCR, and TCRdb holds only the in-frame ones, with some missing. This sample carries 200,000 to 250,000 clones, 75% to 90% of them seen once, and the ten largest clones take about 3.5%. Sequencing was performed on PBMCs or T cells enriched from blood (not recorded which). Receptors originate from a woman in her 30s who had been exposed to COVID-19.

CDR3 DNA sequence: TGTGCCAGCAGCTTAGGGGGCTTAGCGGGACTCCGGAACAATGAGCAGTTCTTC. It is translated as CASSLGGLAGLRNNEQFF. The chain employs TRBV11-2 and TRBJ2-1; 8 bases line up with TRBD2. The CDR3 contains 18 residues. CDR1 and CDR2 from the germline V gene are SGHAT and FQNNGV. The trim removed 1 base at V and 5 bases at J, leaving 13 bases unmatched.

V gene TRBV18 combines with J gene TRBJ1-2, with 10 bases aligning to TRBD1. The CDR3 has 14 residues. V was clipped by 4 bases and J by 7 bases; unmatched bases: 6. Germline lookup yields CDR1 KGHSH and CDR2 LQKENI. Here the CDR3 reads CASSRKTGGGGYTF. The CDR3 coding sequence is TGTGCCAGCTCACGAAAGACAGGGGGCGGTGGCTACACCTTC.

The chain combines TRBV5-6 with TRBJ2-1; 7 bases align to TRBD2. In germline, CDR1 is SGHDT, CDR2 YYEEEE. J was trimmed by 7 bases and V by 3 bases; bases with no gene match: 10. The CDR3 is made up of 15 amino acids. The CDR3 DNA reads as TGTGCCAGCAGCTCCCTGAGCGGGAATGTGAATGAGCAGTTCTTC. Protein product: CASSSLSGNVNEQFF. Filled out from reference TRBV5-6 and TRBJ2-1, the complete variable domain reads DAGVTQSPTHLIKTRGQQVTLRCSPKSGHDTVSWYQQALGQGPQFIFQYYEEEERQRGNFPDRFSGHQFPNYSSELNVNALLLGDSALYLCASSSLSGNVNEQFFGPGTRLTVL.

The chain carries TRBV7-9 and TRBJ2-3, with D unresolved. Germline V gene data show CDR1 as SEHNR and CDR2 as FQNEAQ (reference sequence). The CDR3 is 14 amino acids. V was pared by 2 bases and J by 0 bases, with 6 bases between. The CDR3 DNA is TGTGCCAGCAGCTTATCGTTAAGCACAGATACGCAGTATTTT. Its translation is CASSLSLSTDTQYF. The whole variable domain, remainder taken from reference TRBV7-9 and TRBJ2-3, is DTGVSQNPRHKITKRGQNVTFRCDPISEHNRLYWYRQTLGQGPEFLTYFQNEAQLEKSRLLSDRFSAERPKGSFSTLEIQRTEQGDSAMYLCASSLSLSTDTQYFGPGTRLTVL.

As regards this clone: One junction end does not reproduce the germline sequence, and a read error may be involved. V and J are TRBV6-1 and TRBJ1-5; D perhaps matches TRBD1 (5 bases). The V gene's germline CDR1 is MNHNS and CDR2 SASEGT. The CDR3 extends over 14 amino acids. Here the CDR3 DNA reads TGTGCCAGCAATGAATCAGGGACTAGGCAGCCCCAGCATTTT. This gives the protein CASNESGTRQPQHF.

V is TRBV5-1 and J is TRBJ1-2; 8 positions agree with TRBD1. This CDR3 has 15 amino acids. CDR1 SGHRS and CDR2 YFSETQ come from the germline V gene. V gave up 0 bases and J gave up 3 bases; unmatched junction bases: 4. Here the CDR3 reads CASSLARQGHYGYTF. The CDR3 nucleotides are TGCGCCAGCAGCTTGGCTCGACAGGGGCACTATGGCTACACCTTC.

CDR3 bases: TGTGCCAGCAGCCGGACTAGCAAGGTCGGTGAGCAGTTCTTC. This gives the protein CASSRTSKVGEQFF. J is TRBJ2-1 and V is TRBV7-3; TRBD2 agrees at 8 bases. The CDR3 covers 14 residues. Germline trimming cut 5 bases from V and 9 bases from J; bases unmatched to any gene: 9. Germline values: CDR1 SGHTA, CDR2 FQGTGA.

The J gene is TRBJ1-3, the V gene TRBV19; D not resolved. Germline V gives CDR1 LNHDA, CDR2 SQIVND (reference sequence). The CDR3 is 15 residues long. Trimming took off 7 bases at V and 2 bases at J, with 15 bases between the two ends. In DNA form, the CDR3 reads TGTGCCAGTACGACTAGACCAGAAACTGGAAACACCATATATTTT. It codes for CASTTRPETGNTIYF. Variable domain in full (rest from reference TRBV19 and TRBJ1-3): DGGITQSPKYLFRKEGQNVTLSCEQNLNHDAMYWYRQDPGQGLRLIYYSQIVNDFQKGDIAEGYSVSREKKESFPLTVTSAQKNPTAFYLCASTTRPETGNTIYFGEGSWLTVV.

The CDR3 bases are TGTGCCAGCAGCTCCGGCGCAGGGGGAAGACAGCCCCAGCATTTT. Protein product: CASSSGAGGRQPQHF. This chain connects TRBV7-2 to TRBJ1-5; 7 nucleotides match TRBD1. Germline values: CDR1 SGHTA, CDR2 FQGNSA. The CDR3 spans 15 residues. Germline trimming cut 4 bases from V and 7 bases from J; bases unmatched to any gene: 10.

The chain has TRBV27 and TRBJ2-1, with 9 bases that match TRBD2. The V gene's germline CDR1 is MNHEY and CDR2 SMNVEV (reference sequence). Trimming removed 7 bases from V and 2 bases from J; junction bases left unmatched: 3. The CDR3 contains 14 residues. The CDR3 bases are TGTGCCAGCAAAACTAGCGGGCCCTACAATGAGCAGTTCTTC. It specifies CASKTSGPYNEQFF.

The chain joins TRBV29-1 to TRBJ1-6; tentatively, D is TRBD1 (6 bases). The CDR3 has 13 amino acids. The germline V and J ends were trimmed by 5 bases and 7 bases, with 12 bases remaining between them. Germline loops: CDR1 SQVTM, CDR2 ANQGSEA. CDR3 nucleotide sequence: TGCAGCGTTCGTTGGACAGTCAATTCACCCCTCCACTTT. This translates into CSVRWTVNSPLHF.

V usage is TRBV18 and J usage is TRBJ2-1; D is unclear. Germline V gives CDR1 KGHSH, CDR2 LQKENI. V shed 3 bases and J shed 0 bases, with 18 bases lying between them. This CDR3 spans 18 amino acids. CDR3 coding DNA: TGTGCCAGCTCACCTTACTACCTCGCCCAGAGCTCCTACAATGAGCAGTTCTTC. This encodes CASSPYYLAQSSYNEQFF.

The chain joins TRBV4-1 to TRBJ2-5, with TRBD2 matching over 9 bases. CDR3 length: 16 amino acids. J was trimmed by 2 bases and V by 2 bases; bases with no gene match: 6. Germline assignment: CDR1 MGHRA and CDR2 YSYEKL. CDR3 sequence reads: CASSQRTTSGQETQYF. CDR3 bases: TGCGCCAGCAGCCAACGCACGACTAGCGGACAAGAGACCCAGTACTTC.

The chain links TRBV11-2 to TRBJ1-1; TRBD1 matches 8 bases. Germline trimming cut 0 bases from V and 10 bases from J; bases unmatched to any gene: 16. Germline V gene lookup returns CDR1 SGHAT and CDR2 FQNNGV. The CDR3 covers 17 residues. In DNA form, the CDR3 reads TGTGCCAGCAGCTTAGAAGTGCTTCAGACAGGGGTTTTAGGAGCTTTCTTT. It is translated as CASSLEVLQTGVLGAFF.

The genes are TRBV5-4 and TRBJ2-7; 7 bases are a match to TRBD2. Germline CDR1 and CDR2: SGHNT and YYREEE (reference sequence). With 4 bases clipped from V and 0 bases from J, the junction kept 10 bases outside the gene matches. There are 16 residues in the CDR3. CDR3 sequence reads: CASSNVLATISYEQYF. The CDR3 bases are TGTGCCAGCAGCAACGTACTAGCGACCATCTCCTACGAGCAGTACTTC.

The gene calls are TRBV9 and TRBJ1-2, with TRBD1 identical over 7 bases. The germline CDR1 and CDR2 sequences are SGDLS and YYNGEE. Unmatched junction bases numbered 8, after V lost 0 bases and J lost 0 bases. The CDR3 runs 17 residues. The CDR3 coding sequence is TGTGCCAGCAGCGTAGGAGGGACAGATCCCTCTAACTATGGCTACACCTTC. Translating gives CASSVGGTDPSNYGYTF. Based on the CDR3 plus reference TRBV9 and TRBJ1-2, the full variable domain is DSGVTQTPKHLITATGQRVTLRCSPRSGDLSVYWYQQSLDQGLQFLIQYYNGEERAKGNILERFSAQQFPDLHSELNLSSLELGDSALYFCASSVGGTDPSNYGYTFGSGTRLTVV.

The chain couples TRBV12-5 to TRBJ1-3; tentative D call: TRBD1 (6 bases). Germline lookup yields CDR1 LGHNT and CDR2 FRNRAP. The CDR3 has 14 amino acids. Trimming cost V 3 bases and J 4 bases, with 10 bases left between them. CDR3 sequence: CASGFSGAGNTIYF. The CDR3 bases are TGTGCTAGTGGTTTTTCAGGGGCCGGAAACACCATATATTTT.

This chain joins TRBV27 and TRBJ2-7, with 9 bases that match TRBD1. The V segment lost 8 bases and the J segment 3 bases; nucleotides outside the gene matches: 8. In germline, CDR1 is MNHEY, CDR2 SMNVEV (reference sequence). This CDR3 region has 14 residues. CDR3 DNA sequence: TGTGCCAGCGGCCTCACGGGACAGGGCTACGAGCAGTACTTC. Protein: CASGLTGQGYEQYF.

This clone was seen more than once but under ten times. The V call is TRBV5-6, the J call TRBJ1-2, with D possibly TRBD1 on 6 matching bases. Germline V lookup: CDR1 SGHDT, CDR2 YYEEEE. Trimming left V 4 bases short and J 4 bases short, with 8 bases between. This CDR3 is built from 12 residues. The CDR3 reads CASSTDSYGYTF. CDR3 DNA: TGTGCCAGCAGCACGGACAGCTATGGCTACACCTTC.

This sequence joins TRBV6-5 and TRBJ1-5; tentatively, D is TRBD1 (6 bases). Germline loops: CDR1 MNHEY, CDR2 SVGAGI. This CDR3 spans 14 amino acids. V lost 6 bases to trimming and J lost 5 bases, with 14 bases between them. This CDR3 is CASSLQGLDQPQHF. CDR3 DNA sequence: TGTGCCAGCAGCCTACAGGGTTTAGATCAGCCCCAGCATTTT.

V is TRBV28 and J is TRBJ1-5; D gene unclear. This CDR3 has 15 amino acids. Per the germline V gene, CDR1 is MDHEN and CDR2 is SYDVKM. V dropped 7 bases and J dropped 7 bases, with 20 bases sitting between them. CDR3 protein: CASTDPKGGNQPQHF. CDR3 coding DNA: TGTGCCAGCACCGATCCCAAAGGAGGGAACCAGCCCCAGCATTTT. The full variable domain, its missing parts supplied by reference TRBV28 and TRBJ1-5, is DVKVTQSSRYLVKRTGEKVFLECVQDMDHENMFWYRQDPGLGLRLIYFSYDVKMKEKGDIPEGYSVSREKKERFSLILESASTNQTSMYLCASTDPKGGNQPQHFGDGTRLSIL.

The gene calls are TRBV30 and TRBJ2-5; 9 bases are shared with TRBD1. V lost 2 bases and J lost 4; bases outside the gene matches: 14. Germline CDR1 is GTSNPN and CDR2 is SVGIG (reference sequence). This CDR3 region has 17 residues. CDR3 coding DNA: TGTGCCTGGAGTAATCCTATTCCGGGACAGGGAACAGAGACCCAGTACTTC. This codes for CAWSNPIPGQGTETQYF.

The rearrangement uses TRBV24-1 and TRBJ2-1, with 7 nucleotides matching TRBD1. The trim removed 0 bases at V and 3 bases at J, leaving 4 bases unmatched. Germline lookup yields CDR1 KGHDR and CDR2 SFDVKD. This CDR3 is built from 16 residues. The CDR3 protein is CATSDLNRGGYNEQFF. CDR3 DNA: TGTGCCACCAGTGATTTGAACAGGGGCGGCTACAATGAGCAGTTCTTC.

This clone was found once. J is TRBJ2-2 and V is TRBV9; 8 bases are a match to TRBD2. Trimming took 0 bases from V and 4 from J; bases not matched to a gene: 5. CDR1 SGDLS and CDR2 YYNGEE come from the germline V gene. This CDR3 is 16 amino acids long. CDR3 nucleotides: TGTGCCAGCAGCGTAGAGACTAGCGCGAGCACCGGGGAGCTGTTTTTT. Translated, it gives CASSVETSASTGELFF.

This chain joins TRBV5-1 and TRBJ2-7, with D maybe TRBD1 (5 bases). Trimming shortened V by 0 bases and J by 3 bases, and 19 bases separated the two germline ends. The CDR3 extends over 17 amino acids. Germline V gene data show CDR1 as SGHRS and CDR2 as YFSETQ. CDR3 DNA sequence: TGCGCCAGCAGCTTGGGTGTCGTGCAGGGCAGAGGCTACGAGCAGTACTTC. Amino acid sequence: CASSLGVVQGRGYEQYF.

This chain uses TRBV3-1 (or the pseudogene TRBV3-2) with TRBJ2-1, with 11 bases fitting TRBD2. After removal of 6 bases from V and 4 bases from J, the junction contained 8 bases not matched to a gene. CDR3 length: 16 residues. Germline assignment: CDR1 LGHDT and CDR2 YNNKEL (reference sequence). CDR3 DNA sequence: TGTGCCAGCAGGCATATAGCGGGAGGGAGGTACAATGAGCAGTTCTTC. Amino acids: CASRHIAGGRYNEQFF.

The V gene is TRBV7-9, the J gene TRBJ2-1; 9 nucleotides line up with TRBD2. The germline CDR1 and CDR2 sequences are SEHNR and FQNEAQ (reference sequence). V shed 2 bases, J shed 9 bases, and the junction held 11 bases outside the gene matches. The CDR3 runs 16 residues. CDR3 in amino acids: CASSLFLREGRSEQFF. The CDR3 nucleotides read TGTGCCAGCAGCTTATTCTTGCGGGAGGGCCGGAGTGAGCAGTTCTTC.

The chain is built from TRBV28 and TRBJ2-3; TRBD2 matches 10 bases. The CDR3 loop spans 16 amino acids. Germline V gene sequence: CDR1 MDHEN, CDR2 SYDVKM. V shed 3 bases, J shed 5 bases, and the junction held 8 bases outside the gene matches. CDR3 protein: CASSLSSGSGVDTQYF. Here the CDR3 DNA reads TGTGCCAGCAGTTTGTCTAGCGGGAGTGGGGTAGATACGCAGTATTTT.

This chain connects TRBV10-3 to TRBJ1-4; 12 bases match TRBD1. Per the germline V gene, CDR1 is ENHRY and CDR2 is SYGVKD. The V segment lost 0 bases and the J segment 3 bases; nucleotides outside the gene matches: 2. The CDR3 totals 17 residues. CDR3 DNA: TGTGCCATCAGTGAGTCGGGACAGGGGGCACCTAATGAAAAACTGTTTTTT. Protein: CAISESGQGAPNEKLFF.

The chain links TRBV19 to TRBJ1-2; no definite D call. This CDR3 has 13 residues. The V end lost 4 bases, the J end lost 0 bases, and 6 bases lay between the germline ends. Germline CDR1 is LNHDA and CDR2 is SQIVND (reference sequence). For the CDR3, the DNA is TGTGCCAGTAGTAGGCAGGCTAACTATGGCTACACCTTC. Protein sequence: CASSRQANYGYTF.